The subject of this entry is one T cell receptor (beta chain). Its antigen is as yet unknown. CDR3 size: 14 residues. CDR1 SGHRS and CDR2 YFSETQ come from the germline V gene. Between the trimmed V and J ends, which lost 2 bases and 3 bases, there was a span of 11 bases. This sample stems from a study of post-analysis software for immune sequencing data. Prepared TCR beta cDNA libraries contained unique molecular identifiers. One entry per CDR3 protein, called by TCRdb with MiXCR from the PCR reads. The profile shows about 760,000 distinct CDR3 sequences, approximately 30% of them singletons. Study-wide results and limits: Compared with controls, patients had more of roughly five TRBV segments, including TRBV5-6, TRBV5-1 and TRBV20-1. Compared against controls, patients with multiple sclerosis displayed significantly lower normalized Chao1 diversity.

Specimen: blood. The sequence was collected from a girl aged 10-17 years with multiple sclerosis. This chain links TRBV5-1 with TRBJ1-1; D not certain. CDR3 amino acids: CASSFVSRDTEAFF. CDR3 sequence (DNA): TGCGCCAGCAGCTTTGTATCTCGGGACACTGAAGCTTTCTTT.